The source of this T cell receptor beta chain is a study of STAT5B mutations in CD4+ large granular lymphocyte leukemia. Study conclusions and caveats: The CD4+ versus CD8+ T-LGLL clonality difference may reflect limited sample size. Compared with healthy controls (2/35), patient top clones favored TRBV06 (8/27).

As for this clone: What it recognizes is unknown.

Buffy coats from healthy blood donors served as controls. Data came from immunoSEQ multiplex PCR; TCRdb stores just in-frame clones and leaves some out. The sample has approximately 52,000 clones; around 70% are singletons. Germline V gene lookup returns CDR1 MNHEY and CDR2 SVGAGI. Between the trimmed V and J ends, which lost 2 bases and 8 bases, there was a span of 15 bases. The CDR3 sequence is 14 residues long. The source material was CD4+ T cells from blood buffy coats. The rearrangement uses TRBV6-5 and TRBJ1-2, with D perhaps matching TRBD1 (6 bases). This receptor was obtained from a human donor in good health. CDR3 nucleotide sequence: TGTGCCAGCAGTTACCGAAGACAGGCCGGGGGCTACACCTTC. Translation gives CASSYRRQAGGYTF.